Listed here are 9 T cell receptor beta chains from one sample, sequenced in a study of blood T cell repertoires in COVID-19. Only in-frame clones appear in the TCRdb table, and some are missing; sequencing was by immunoSEQ multiplex PCR. The table has about 91,000 clones, 85% to 90% seen once. Material for sequencing was peripheral blood. These receptors originate from a woman older than 75 with active COVID-19.

This clone was seen only once. The CDR3 DNA sequence: TGTGCCAGCAGCTTCGGACAGGGTGTAAATCAGCCCCAGCATTTT. This sequence encodes CASSFGQGVNQPQHF. The chain is built from TRBV27 and TRBJ1-5; 8 bases map to TRBD1. Germline loops: CDR1 MNHEY, CDR2 SMNVEV (reference sequence). V gave up 6 bases and J gave up 4 bases; unmatched junction bases: 8. The CDR3 is made up of 15 amino acids.

This clone is a singleton in its sample. The chain employs TRBV5-8 and TRBJ2-5; 7 bases fit TRBD1. The CDR3 is made up of 15 amino acids. CDR1 and CDR2 (germline): SGHTS, YDEGEE. Germline trimming cut 0 bases from V and 1 base from J; bases unmatched to any gene: 3. This chain's CDR3 is CASSLGDSVQETQYF. CDR3 nucleotide sequence: TGTGCCAGCAGCTTGGGGGACAGCGTCCAAGAGACCCAGTACTTC.

This chain uses TRBV29-1 with TRBJ2-1, with D perhaps TRBD2 (5 bases). This CDR3 spans 12 amino acids. Trimming took off 7 bases at V and 4 bases at J, with 11 bases between the two ends. The V gene's germline CDR1 is SQVTM and CDR2 ANQGSEA. The CDR3 DNA reads TGCAGCGGGGGAGACTTTTACAATGAGCAGTTCTTC. It yields the protein CSGGDFYNEQFF.

This chain connects TRBV5-1 to TRBJ2-2, with 15 bases that match TRBD2. The CDR3 is made up of 18 amino acids. Per the germline V gene, CDR1 is SGHRS and CDR2 is YFSETQ. Trimming removed 3 bases from V and 5 bases from J; junction bases left unmatched: 8. The DNA of the CDR3 is TGCGCCAGCAGCTCGAGGGAGGGACTAGCGGGAGGAACCGGGGAGCTGTTTTTT. It encodes CASSSREGLAGGTGELFF.

This clone showed up just once. The chain combines TRBV3-1 (or the pseudogene TRBV3-2) with TRBJ2-1, with 10 bases identical to TRBD2. Germline CDR1 and CDR2: LGHDT and YNNKEL (reference sequence). The V segment lost 4 bases and the J segment 2 bases; nucleotides outside the gene matches: 23. This CDR3 contains 22 residues. CDR3: CASSPHLGGRTSGSLAYNEQFF. The CDR3, as DNA: TGTGCCAGCAGCCCGCACTTAGGGGGGAGGACTAGCGGCTCACTGGCCTACAATGAGCAGTTCTTC.

The gene calls are TRBV18 and TRBJ2-2, with 7 bases matching TRBD1. Germline CDR1 reads KGHSH; CDR2 reads LQKENI. V gave up 4 bases and J gave up 2 bases; unmatched junction bases: 7. The CDR3 spans 16 residues. The chain's CDR3 is CASSHTGTANTGELFF. As DNA, the CDR3 is TGTGCCAGCTCACACACTGGGACAGCAAACACCGGGGAGCTGTTTTTT.

The V gene is TRBV29-1, the J gene TRBJ2-1, with D unresolved. Germline V gene sequence: CDR1 SQVTM, CDR2 ANQGSEA. Trimming stripped 2 bases from V and 2 bases from J, with 10 bases between. CDR3 length: 14 amino acids. DNA for the CDR3: TGCAGCGTTGAATGGCTAGGTCCCTACAATGAGCAGTTCTTC. Translated: CSVEWLGPYNEQFF.

The chain employs TRBV9 and TRBJ2-3; TRBD2 might be the D (6 bases). Per germline, CDR1 SGDLS and CDR2 YYNGEE. V gave up 3 bases and J gave up 0 bases, with 11 bases separating them. This CDR3 contains 15 residues. In DNA, the CDR3 is TGTGCCAGCAGCGGGGGACTTATTAGCACAGATACGCAGTATTTT. It translates to CASSGGLISTDTQYF.

This chain uses TRBV5-6 with TRBJ2-5; perhaps TRBD2 as D (5 bases). Germline CDR1 and CDR2: SGHDT and YYEEEE. V was pared by 1 base and J by 5 bases, with 15 bases between. This CDR3 comprises 15 residues. The CDR3 sequence: CASSLSGFGQETQYF. CDR3 nucleotides: TGTGCCAGCAGCTTGTCGGGGTTTGGCCAGGAGACCCAGTACTTC.